This TCR beta chain was recovered during a study of OX40 agonist ivuxolimab in advanced cancers. In terms of the full investigation: Ivuxolimab, which targeted the costimulatory receptor OX40 (CD134), was an agonistic, fully human IgG2 monoclonal antibody. Intravenous ivuxolimab was administered to patients every 2 weeks at six dose levels: 0.01, 0.1, 0.3, 1.5, 3 and 10 mg/kg. Among the approximately 50 dose-escalation patients, around 19 had hepatocellular carcinoma, about 15 melanoma, 9 renal cell carcinoma and 9 head and neck cancer. The dose-escalation cohort was roughly 87% male with a mean age of about 60 years, ranging from roughly 20 to 80. Patients were allowed to have had prior anti-PD-1, anti-PD-L1 or anti-CTLA-4 therapy, and 40% of the dose-escalation patients had been treated with checkpoint inhibitors. Three dose-escalation patients achieved partial responses, one with hepatocellular carcinoma and two with cutaneous melanoma. The purpose of peripheral TCRbeta sequencing was to test whether ivuxolimab changed TCR sequence diversity and led to clonal T-cell expansion. The paper covers the monotherapy dose-escalation part of the phase I ivuxolimab trial, which included N ≈ 50 patients. Results the study describes overall, beyond this receptor: Which antigens the clonally expanded peripheral T cells were specific for was not determined. After ivuxolimab, CD8+ T cells had more expanded clones than CD4+ T cells on average. Low levels of normalized T-cell clonal expansion were also seen in some patients who did not respond. At doses of 0.1 to 3.0 mg/kg, clonal expansion of both CD4+ and CD8+ T cells in blood was seen between baseline and week 6. In partial responders in the 0.1-3.0 mg/kg groups, normalized peripheral clonal expansion was found to be among the lowest, especially among CD8+ T cells.

For sequencing of the TCRbeta CDR3 region, genomic DNA was extracted from the sorted cells. The immunoSEQ Assay was used for sequencing of TCRbeta CDR3 regions. Imported from immuneACCESS, the table was reduced by TCRdb to in-frame sequences with V and J called. These copies leave out some clones; in studies compared against another copy, an unresolved V gene accounts for under half, and the cause of the remainder is not known. The sample table lists 55,000 to 70,000 clones, 70% to 90% of them with a count of one. The top ten clones comprise about 1.2% of the sample. A note on this clone: Its antigen is currently not known. Base qualities are not at hand, and no much larger clone is one base apart.

The cysteine opens and the phenylalanine closes a CDR3 of 15 amino acids. Just CDR3 DNA is preserved here, 45 bases in frame from base 1. The germline V gene yields SQVTM for CDR1 and ANQGSEA for CDR2. The germline V end is reduced by 7 bases and the J end by 0 bases; junction bases left unmatched: 12. The trial excluded patients who had a history of autoimmune disease or who were on systemic immunosuppression. Peripheral blood for TCR sequencing was collected from all dose cohorts at baseline, on cycle 4 day 1, and on cycle 7 day 1. The samples were drawn from a first-in-human, open-label, multicenter phase I dose-escalation trial of ivuxolimab. The trial enrolled adults with locally advanced or metastatic head and neck squamous cell, hepatocellular, melanoma or renal cell carcinoma. Before TCR sequencing, CD4+ and CD8+ T cells were separately sorted from peripheral blood.

The sample consisted of CD4+ or CD8+ T cells sorted from blood, taken in a trial of the OX40 agonist ivuxolimab. In this chain, TRBV29-1 is recombined with TRBJ2-7; a stretch of 7 junction bases matches TRBD1. This sequence was found in an adult with an advanced solid tumor such as melanoma, head and neck, liver or kidney cancer. The CDR3 here reads CSAGGLADTSYEQYF. The nucleotide sequence reads TGCAGCGCAGGGGGTCTGGCAGACACCTCCTACGAGCAGTACTTC.